This TCR beta chain came from a study of blood T cells in healthy people across ages. Background on the study: The template switching approach captured approximately one barcoded beta molecule for every two T cells.

This CDR3 contains 16 residues. Germline lookup yields CDR1 MNHEY and CDR2 SVGAGI. V was pared by 0 bases and J by 2 bases, with 14 bases between. A second PCR of about 7 to 12 cycles used a sample-barcoded 5' primer and a J-beta primer mix. Every individual sample yielded 2.5 million or more paired-end reads (each containing CDR3). TCRdb itself ran the 5' RACE reads through MiXCR, one entry per CDR3 protein. The repertoire includes over a million distinct CDR3 sequences, roughly 64% of them detected once, and over 5.5% sits in the top ten. Source material: blood. This receptor was identified in a man younger than 35 in good health. The chain employs TRBV6-5 and TRBJ2-7; D not certain. The CDR3 sequence: CASSYSSWVSAYEQYF. The DNA for the CDR3 is TGTGCCAGCAGTTACTCGAGTTGGGTTTCGGCCTACGAGCAGTACTTC.